A single sample is the source of the 6 T cell receptor beta chains below, sequenced in a study of CXCR3-negative and CXCR3-positive naive CD8 T cells. The TRB libraries of cDNA were built by UMI-labeled 5' RACE. TCRdb reanalyzed the 5' RACE reads and collapses them to one entry per CDR3 protein, without DNA. The specimen's table records about 41,000 distinct CDR3 sequences. Sequenced sample: naive CXCR3- CD8+ T cells from blood. Indicated subset: CD45RO-CCR7+CD27+CD95- naive CD8+ T cells lacking CXCR3 (TNR3-). All receptors derive from a human donor in good health. Some clones in this sample may be carry-over from other donors' samples.

This chain connects TRBV7-6 to TRBJ1-4. CDR1 and CDR2 from the germline V gene are SGHVS and FNYEAQ. The CDR3 is 13 amino acids. This chain's CDR3 is CASSLAGSEKLFF.

This chain joins TRBV27 and TRBJ2-1; lacking DNA, the TRBD1 call made by TCRdb goes unchecked. The CDR3 runs to 15 residues. In germline, CDR1 is MNHEY, CDR2 SMNVEV (reference sequence). CDR3 amino acids: CASTYERGAYNEQFF.

The chain couples TRBV6-5 to TRBJ2-1; the D call of TRBD2 rests on TCRdb alone, since no DNA is present to check it. The CDR3 contains 17 residues. Germline lookup yields CDR1 MNHEY and CDR2 SVGAGI. CDR3 amino acids: CASNPSIAVGVGNEQFF.

J is TRBJ2-7 and V is TRBV7-9; the D gene TCRdb calls, TRBD1, cannot be checked with no DNA. The CDR3 runs to 13 residues. CDR1 is SEHNR, CDR2 FQNEAQ, per germline (reference sequence). CDR3: CASSLVEEAGQYF.

This chain connects TRBV7-9 to TRBJ1-2; TCRdb's D call, TRBD1, is unchecked because there is no DNA. The CDR3 loop spans 15 amino acids. CDR1 SEHNR and CDR2 FQNEAQ come from the germline V gene (reference sequence). The CDR3 reads CASSPIVGTEEGYTF. The whole variable domain, filled in from reference TRBV7-9 and TRBJ1-2, reads DTGVSQNPRHKITKRGQNVTFRCDPISEHNRLYWYRQTLGQGPEFLTYFQNEAQLEKSRLLSDRFSAERPKGSFSTLEIQRTEQGDSAMYLCASSPIVGTEEGYTFGSGTRLTVV.

The rearrangement joins TRBV7-8 to TRBJ2-7; the D call from TCRdb, TRBD1, cannot be confirmed without DNA. Germline lookup yields CDR1 SGHVS and CDR2 FQNEAQ. This CDR3 has 15 amino acids. CDR3: CASTILDRATYEQYF.